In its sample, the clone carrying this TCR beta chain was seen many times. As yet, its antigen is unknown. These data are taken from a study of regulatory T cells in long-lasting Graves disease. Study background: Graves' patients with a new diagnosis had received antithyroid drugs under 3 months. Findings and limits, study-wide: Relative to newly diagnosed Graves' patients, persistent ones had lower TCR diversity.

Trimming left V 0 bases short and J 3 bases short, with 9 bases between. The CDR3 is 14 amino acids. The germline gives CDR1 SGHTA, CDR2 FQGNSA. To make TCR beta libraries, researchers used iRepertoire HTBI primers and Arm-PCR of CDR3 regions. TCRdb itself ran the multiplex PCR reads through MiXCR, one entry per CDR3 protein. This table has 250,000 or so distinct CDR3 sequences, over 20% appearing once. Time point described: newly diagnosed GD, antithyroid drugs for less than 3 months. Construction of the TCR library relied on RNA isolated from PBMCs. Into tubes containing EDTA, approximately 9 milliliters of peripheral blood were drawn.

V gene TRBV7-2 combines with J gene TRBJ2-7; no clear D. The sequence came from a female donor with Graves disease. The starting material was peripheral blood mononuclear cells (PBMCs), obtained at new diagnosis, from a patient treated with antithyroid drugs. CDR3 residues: CASSLAPQIYEQYF. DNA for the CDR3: TGTGCCAGCAGCTTAGCGCCACAGATCTACGAGCAGTACTTC.